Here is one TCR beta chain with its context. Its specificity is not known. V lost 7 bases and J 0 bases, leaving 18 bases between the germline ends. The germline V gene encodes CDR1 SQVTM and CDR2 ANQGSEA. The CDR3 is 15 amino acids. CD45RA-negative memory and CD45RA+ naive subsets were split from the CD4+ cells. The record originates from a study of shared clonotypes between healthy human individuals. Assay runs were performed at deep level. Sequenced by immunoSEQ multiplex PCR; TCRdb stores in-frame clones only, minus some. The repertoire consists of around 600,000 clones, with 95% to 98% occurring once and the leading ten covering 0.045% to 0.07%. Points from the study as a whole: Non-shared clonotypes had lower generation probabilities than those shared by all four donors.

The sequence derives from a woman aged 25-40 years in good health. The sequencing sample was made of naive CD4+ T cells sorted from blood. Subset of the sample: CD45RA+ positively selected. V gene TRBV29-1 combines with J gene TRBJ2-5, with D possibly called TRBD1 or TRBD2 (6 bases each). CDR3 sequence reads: CSAGRGETYQETQYF. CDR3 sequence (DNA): TGCAGCGCTGGAAGGGGGGAAACGTACCAAGAGACCCAGTACTTC.